This T cell receptor (beta chain) was obtained from a study of early T cells in non-severe SARS-CoV-2 infection. About the research overall: Chains from this unsorted whole-blood bulk RNA could not be paired. Regarding the study as a whole: There was a bias toward anti-spike CD8 responses in VDJdb matching, which missed private and CD4 specificities.

TCRdb redid the calling of the 5' RACE reads with MiXCR, one entry per CDR3 protein. The sample yields about 97,000 distinct CDR3 sequences, 13% seen once. This CDR3 is built from 16 residues. Germline CDR1 is KGHSH and CDR2 is LQKENI. V lost 0 bases to trimming and J lost 2 bases, with 12 bases between them. This clonotype was seen only a few times. Its antigen is unknown. This rearrangement joins TRBV18 to TRBJ2-3; perhaps TRBD2 as D (6 bases). Sequenced material: whole blood. The TCR sequence derives from an adult who was a healthcare worker with PCR-confirmed SARS-CoV-2 infection or an uninfected control (not recorded which). CDR3 sequence (DNA): TGTGCCAGCTCACCACCTTTAATAGCGGACACAGATACGCAGTATTTT. The encoded protein is CASSPPLIADTDTQYF. Full variable domain (missing parts from reference TRBV18 and TRBJ2-3): NAGVMQNPRHLVRRRGQEARLRCSPMKGHSHVYWYRQLPEEGLKFMVYLQKENIIDESGMPKERFSAEFPKEGPSILRIQQVVRGDSAAYFCASSPPLIADTDTQYFGPGTRLTVL.